This paragraph covers one TCR beta chain sequence. Profiling relied on immunoSEQ multiplex PCR, and the TCRdb table lists in-frame clones only, not all of them. This sample carries about 130,000 clones, around four fifths of them seen once, and the ten largest clones take 9.5% to 12%. Germline V lookup: CDR1 PRHDT, CDR2 FYEKMQ (reference sequence). With 5 bases clipped from V and 0 bases from J, the junction kept 7 bases outside the gene matches. This CDR3 has 16 amino acids. The source of the sample is a study of blood T cell repertoires in COVID-19. Overall study: Samples came from the United States, Italy and Spain, spanning acute and convalescent COVID-19. PBMCs, B-cell-depleted T cells, or T cells provided the cDNA or gDNA that made up the material.

The material sequenced was peripheral blood. The chain recombines TRBV13 with TRBJ2-4, with 7 bases that match TRBD1. The clonotype comes from a man in his sixties who had recovered from COVID-19. The CDR3 nucleotides are TGTGCCAGCAGCCCCGAGGGGGCACTAGCCAAAAACATTCAGTACTTC. Protein sequence: CASSPEGALAKNIQYF.